This entry lists 5 T cell receptor beta chains sequenced from one sample in a study of T-cell memory formation after mild COVID-19. Using its own MiXCR run on the 5' RACE reads, TCRdb lists one record per CDR3 protein. The sample carries around 150,000 distinct CDR3 sequences, under 14% recorded once. Sequenced input: PBMCs or a T cell subset sorted from them (not recorded which). All receptors derive from a man between 18 and 29 years old who had mild COVID-19 (a few samples of this study predate the infection). Cell type and time point are not known.

This clonotype has only a few counts. J is TRBJ2-5 and V is TRBV7-2; D remains unclear. This CDR3 contains 11 residues. Germline assignment: CDR1 SGHTA and CDR2 FQGNSA. V shed 3 bases and J shed 7 bases, with 6 bases lying between them. CDR3 DNA: TGTGCCAGCAGCTTGAGGCGGACCCAGTACTTC. As protein: CASSLRRTQYF.

J is TRBJ2-3 and V is TRBV7-3, with D possibly TRBD1 on 5 matching bases. The CDR3 contains 17 residues. Germline V CDR1 and CDR2: SGHTA, FQGTGA. Between the trimmed V and J ends, which lost 1 base and 0 bases, there was a span of 14 bases. Written as DNA, the CDR3 is TGTGCCAGCAGCTTAAACCCAAGGGGTTCTAGCACAGATACGCAGTATTTT. Its protein is CASSLNPRGSSTDTQYF. The full variable domain, with the rest looked up from reference TRBV7-3 and TRBJ2-3, is GAGVSQTPSNKVTEKGKYVELRCDPISGHTALYWYRQSLGQGPEFLIYFQGTGAADDSGLPNDRFFAVRPEGSVSTLKIQRTERGDSAVYLCASSLNPRGSSTDTQYFGPGTRLTVL.

V gene TRBV5-6 combines with J gene TRBJ2-3; D is unresolved. Deletions cut 0 bases from V and 0 bases from J, with 11 bases between. This CDR3 is built from 16 residues. CDR1 SGHDT and CDR2 YYEEEE come from the germline V gene. Written as DNA, the CDR3 is TGTGCCAGCAGCTTGGGGGCACGACTTAGCACAGATACGCAGTATTTT. It encodes CASSLGARLSTDTQYF.

This chain uses TRBV5-1 with TRBJ2-3, with TRBD1 matching over 8 bases. The CDR3 contains 15 residues. Germline V CDR1 and CDR2: SGHRS, YFSETQ. V shed 4 bases and J 2 bases; nucleotides not matched to a gene: 6. CDR3 loop: CASSPRQGITDTQYF. In DNA form, the CDR3 reads TGCGCCAGCAGCCCAAGACAGGGGATCACAGATACGCAGTATTTT.

This clonotype was picked up a small number of times. This chain joins TRBV7-9 and TRBJ2-3; 12 nucleotides agree with TRBD2. Germline lookup yields CDR1 SEHNR and CDR2 FQNEAQ (reference sequence). The V segment lost 5 bases and the J segment 1 base; nucleotides outside the gene matches: 7. The CDR3 consists of 17 residues. CDR3 sequence reads: CASSHALAGGRTDTQYF. The DNA of the CDR3 is TGTGCCAGCAGCCATGCCCTAGCGGGGGGGCGCACAGATACGCAGTATTTT.